This TCR beta chain was captured in a study of T cells in Graves' hyperthyroidism and ophthalmopathy. Uncontrolled infection, other autoimmune disease, pregnancy or lactation disqualified patients from enrolment. Clinical symptoms, serum thyroxine and TRAb, thyroid ultrasound and orbital computed tomography were used for the diagnoses. The source material, RNA transcripts, was used to amplify TCR beta CDR3 regions. HTBI primers were used for first-round RT-PCR of the TCR CDR3. Each CDR3 protein is one row after TCRdb ran MiXCR on the multiplex PCR reads. The sample consists of about 580,000 distinct CDR3 sequences, about half of them appearing once. With V trimmed by 3 bases and J by 1 base, 4 bases remained unmatched. CDR3 length equals 18 residues. Germline-derived CDR1 and CDR2 are SGHVS and FQNEAQ. This clonotype has just one count.

The source is a woman younger than 30 with Graves' hyperthyroidism. The sample was peripheral blood or thyroid tissue (not recorded which). The V gene is TRBV7-8, the J gene TRBJ2-2; the match to TRBD2 covers 14 bases. The CDR3, as DNA: TGTGCCAGCAGCTTGGGACTAGCGGGAGTCGGGAACACCGGGGAGCTGTTTTTT. Translation: CASSLGLAGVGNTGELFF.